This T cell receptor (beta chain) appears in the sequencing data of a study of blood T cell repertoires in COVID-19. With V trimmed by 0 bases and J by 6 bases, 4 bases remained unmatched. The CDR3 is made up of 14 amino acids. CDR1 and CDR2 (germline): SGDLS, YYNGEE. Method: immunoSEQ multiplex PCR; TCRdb's copy keeps in-frame clones and lacks some. The data contain tens of thousands of clones, about 86% of them seen just once; the ten biggest clones take up over 30%. This clone was seen a few times. The source material was peripheral blood. The TCR originated in a man older than 75 with active or convalescent COVID-19. The chain employs TRBV9 and TRBJ1-2; TRBD1 matches at 8 bases. Here the CDR3 reads CASSVVTGVDGYTF. The CDR3 DNA is TGTGCCAGCAGCGTAGTGACAGGGGTGGATGGCTACACCTTC.